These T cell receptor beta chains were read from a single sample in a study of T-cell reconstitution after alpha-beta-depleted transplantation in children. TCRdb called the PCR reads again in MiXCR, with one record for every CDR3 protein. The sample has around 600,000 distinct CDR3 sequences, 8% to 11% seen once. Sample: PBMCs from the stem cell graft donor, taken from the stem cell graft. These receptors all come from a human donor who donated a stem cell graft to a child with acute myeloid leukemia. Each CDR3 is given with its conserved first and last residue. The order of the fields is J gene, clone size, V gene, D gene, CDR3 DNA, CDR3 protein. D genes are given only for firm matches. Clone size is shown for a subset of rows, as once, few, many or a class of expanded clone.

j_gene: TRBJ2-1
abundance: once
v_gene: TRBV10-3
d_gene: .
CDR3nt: TGTGCCATCAGGGGGGAGACGGGCAATGAGCAGTTCTTC
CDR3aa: CAIRGETGNEQFF

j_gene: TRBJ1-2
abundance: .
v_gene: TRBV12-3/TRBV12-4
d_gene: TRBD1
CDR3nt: TGTGCCAGCAGTTTAGGGTGGCCAGGGGGGTTCTATGGCTACACCTTC
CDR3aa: CASSLGWPGGFYGYTF

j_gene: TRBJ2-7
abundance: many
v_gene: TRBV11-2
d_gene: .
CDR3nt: TGTGCCAGCAGCTTACGGCCCTACGAGCAGTACTTC
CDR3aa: CASSLRPYEQYF

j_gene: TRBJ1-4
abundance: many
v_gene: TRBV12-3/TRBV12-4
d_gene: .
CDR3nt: TGTGCCAGCAGCACTGGACCTGGCGAAAAACTGTTTTTT
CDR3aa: CASSTGPGEKLFF

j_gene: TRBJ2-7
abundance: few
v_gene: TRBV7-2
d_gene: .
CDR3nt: TGTGCCAGCAGTTCCGGGAACCCCTACGAGCAGTACTTC
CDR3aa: CASSSGNPYEQYF

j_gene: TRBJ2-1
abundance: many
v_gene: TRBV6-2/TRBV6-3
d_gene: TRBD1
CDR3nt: TGTGCCACCACTCCCGGGACAGGGGTTAGCAATGAGCAGTTCTTC
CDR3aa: CATTPGTGVSNEQFF

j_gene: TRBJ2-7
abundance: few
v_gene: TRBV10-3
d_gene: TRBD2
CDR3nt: TGTGCCATCACGCAAGCGGGAGGTTCCGAGCAGTACTTC
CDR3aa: CAITQAGGSEQYF

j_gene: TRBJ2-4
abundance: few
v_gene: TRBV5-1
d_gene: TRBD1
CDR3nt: TGCGCCAGCAGCCATGGGACAGAAAACATTCAGTACTTC
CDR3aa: CASSHGTENIQYF

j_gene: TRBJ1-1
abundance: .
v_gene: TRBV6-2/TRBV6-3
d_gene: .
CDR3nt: TGTGCCAGCGGGTCCACGCTGAACACTGAAGCTTTCTTT
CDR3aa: CASGSTLNTEAFF

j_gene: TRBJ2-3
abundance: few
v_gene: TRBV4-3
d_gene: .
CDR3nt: TGCGCCAGCAGCCAATCTAGCGCGAGAGGGGGCACAGATACGCAGTATTTT
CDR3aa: CASSQSSARGGTDTQYF

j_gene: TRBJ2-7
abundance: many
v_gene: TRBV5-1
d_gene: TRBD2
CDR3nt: TGCGCCAGCAGCTTGGTTGCGGGAGGTAACTACGAGCAGTACTTC
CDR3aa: CASSLVAGGNYEQYF